The 20 T cell receptor beta chains presented below share a single source sample, sequenced in a study of cytomegalovirus exposure and HLA in healthy donors (TCRdb year 2017). The library was prepared using the immunoSEQ multiplex PCR assay. TCRdb carries this immuneACCESS record with in-frame sequences only. Its versions omit some clonotypes, under half of them owing to an unresolved V gene in the studies checked, with the rest unexplained. The sample table shows some 310,000 clones, and roughly 87% are seen once. The top ten constitute approximately 0.96% of the sample. The sample consisted of PBMCs. Source of these receptors: a man aged 25-45 years in good health and CMV-seronegative.

The chain uses TRBV2 and TRBJ1-3; 10 positions agree with TRBD1. Germline V lookup: CDR1 SNHLY, CDR2 FYNNEI. The junction had 5 bases not matched to a gene; V was cut back by 2 bases and J by 1 base. The CDR3 contains 17 residues. The CDR3 loop is CASSEKRTGGSGNTIYF. The DNA for the CDR3 is TGTGCCAGCAGTGAAAAGCGGACAGGGGGTTCTGGAAACACCATATATTTT.

The chain has TRBV6-5 and TRBJ1-1; unclear D gene. The V and J ends lost 8 bases and 8 bases respectively, with 15 bases between them. CDR3 length equals 12 residues. Germline loops: CDR1 MNHEY, CDR2 SVGAGI. In DNA form, the CDR3 reads TGTGCCAGCTCTCGGACTAATAGGGAAGCTTTCTTT. The encoded protein is CASSRTNREAFF.

The V call is TRBV5-4, the J call TRBJ1-6, with 9 bases fitting TRBD1. The germline gives CDR1 SGHNT, CDR2 YYREEE (reference sequence). The V segment lost 3 bases and the J segment 4 bases; nucleotides outside the gene matches: 2. The CDR3 is 15 amino acids. For the CDR3, the DNA is TGTGCCAGCAGCTCGGGACAGGGTTATAATTCACCCCTCCACTTT. Protein: CASSSGQGYNSPLHF.

The V gene is TRBV5-5, the J gene TRBJ1-5; tentative D call: TRBD1 (5 bases). The V end lost 2 bases, the J end lost 0 bases, and 9 bases lay between the germline ends. The CDR3 is made up of 15 amino acids. CDR1 is SGHKS, CDR2 YYEKEE, per germline (reference sequence). CDR3 sequence reads: CASSLQVSSNQPQHF. CDR3 DNA sequence: TGTGCCAGCAGCTTACAGGTCTCTAGCAATCAGCCCCAGCATTTT. The whole variable domain, filled in from reference TRBV5-5 and TRBJ1-5, reads DAGVTQSPTHLIKTRGQQVTLRCSPISGHKSVSWYQQVLGQGPQFIFQYYEKEERGRGNFPDRFSARQFPNYSSELNVNALLLGDSALYLCASSLQVSSNQPQHFGDGTRLSIL.

The chain recombines TRBV7-2 with TRBJ2-3; TRBD2 matches at 8 bases. Trimming at V came to 3 bases and at J to 2 bases, leaving 4 bases not matched to a gene. The CDR3 is made up of 15 amino acids. The V gene's germline CDR1 is SGHTA and CDR2 FQGNSA. The CDR3 loop is CASSLRGEITDTQYF. In nucleotides, the CDR3 is TGTGCCAGCAGCTTGCGGGGGGAGATCACAGATACGCAGTATTTT. The full variable domain, its missing parts supplied by reference TRBV7-2 and TRBJ2-3, is GAGVSQSPSNKVTEKGKDVELRCDPISGHTALYWYRQSLGQGLEFLIYFQGNSAPDKSGLPSDRFSAERTGGSVSTLTIQRTQQEDSAVYLCASSLRGEITDTQYFGPGTRLTVL.

The genes are TRBV5-5 and TRBJ1-2, with 7 bases identical to TRBD1. This CDR3 contains 13 residues. Trimming removed 3 bases from V and 8 bases from J; junction bases left unmatched: 7. Germline CDR1 is SGHKS and CDR2 is YYEKEE (reference sequence). The DNA of the CDR3 is TGTGCCAGCAGCTGGACAGGACCGCGGGGCTACACCTTC. Residues: CASSWTGPRGYTF.

The table lists this clone with a count of one. The V call is TRBV7-6, the J call TRBJ1-5; the D is unclear. The ends were cut back, 0 bases at V and 0 bases at J, with 9 bases in the middle. Germline V gene data show CDR1 as SGHVS and CDR2 as FNYEAQ. The CDR3 sequence is 16 residues long. CDR3 DNA: TGTGCCAGCAGCTTAGCAGGAGGACCTAGCAATCAGCCCCAGCATTTT. Translated, it gives CASSLAGGPSNQPQHF. The whole variable domain, filled in from reference TRBV7-6 and TRBJ1-5, reads GAGVSQSPRYKVTKRGQDVALRCDPISGHVSLYWYRQALGQGPEFLTYFNYEAQQDKSGLPNDRFSAERPEGSISTLTIQRTEQRDSAMYRCASSLAGGPSNQPQHFGDGTRLSIL.

The chain couples TRBV6-1 to TRBJ2-1; maybe TRBD2 (6 bases). CDR3 length: 15 residues. Trimming stripped 6 bases from V and 3 bases from J, with 15 bases between. Germline V gives CDR1 MNHNS, CDR2 SASEGT. The CDR3 is CASSPSGGVYNEQFF. CDR3 nucleotide sequence: TGTGCCAGCAGCCCCTCCGGGGGAGTCTACAATGAGCAGTTCTTC.

The chain is built from TRBV4-3 and TRBJ2-1; 9 bases align to TRBD1. Germline V gives CDR1 LGHNA, CDR2 YSLEER. The CDR3 is 18 residues long. Unmatched junction bases numbered 14, after V lost 1 base and J lost 7 bases. The CDR3 bases are TGCGCCAGCAGCCAAGTCACTCCGGGACAGGGAATCCTTAATGAGCAGTTCTTC. This translates into CASSQVTPGQGILNEQFF.

This clone was detected only a few times. The rearrangement links TRBV6-1 to TRBJ1-6, with 11 positions matching TRBD1. Germline V gene sequence: CDR1 MNHNS, CDR2 SASEGT. V lost 5 bases to trimming and J lost 8 bases; unmatched junction nucleotides: 5. The length of the CDR3 is 15 residues. The CDR3 DNA sequence: TGTGCCAGCAGTAGGACAGGGGGCTGGGATTCACCCCTCCACTTT. Translated: CASSRTGGWDSPLHF.

Note on this clone: The same CDR3 also results from other DNA sequences found in this sample. The chain joins TRBV7-6 to TRBJ2-7; D possibly corresponds to TRBD1 (5 bases). Trimming cost V 5 bases and J 2 bases, with 10 bases left between them. Looked up from germline, CDR1 is SGHVS and CDR2 is FNYEAQ. This CDR3 is built from 13 residues. This CDR3 is CASSHSGTYEQYF. The CDR3 DNA is TGTGCCAGCAGCCACTCAGGGACCTACGAGCAGTACTTC. The variable domain in full, completed from reference TRBV7-6 and TRBJ2-7, reads GAGVSQSPRYKVTKRGQDVALRCDPISGHVSLYWYRQALGQGPEFLTYFNYEAQQDKSGLPNDRFSAERPEGSISTLTIQRTEQRDSAMYRCASSHSGTYEQYFGPGTRLTVT.

A single count supports this clone. This chain links TRBV5-4 with TRBJ1-3; 9 bases are shared with TRBD1. Losses at the gene ends were 1 base for V and 1 base for J; bases not matched to a gene: 9. CDR1 and CDR2 from the germline V gene are SGHNT and YYREEE (reference sequence). The CDR3 sequence is 18 residues long. The CDR3 nucleotides are TGTGCCAGCAGCTTGACGAACAGGGGGCGCCGATCTGGAAACACCATATATTTT. This translates into CASSLTNRGRRSGNTIYF.

This clone was seen once. J is TRBJ2-1 and V is TRBV7-9; 14 bases line up with TRBD2. This CDR3 spans 17 amino acids. After removal of 5 bases from V and 8 bases from J, the junction contained 11 bases not matched to a gene. Per germline, CDR1 SEHNR and CDR2 FQNEAQ (reference sequence). Written as DNA, the CDR3 is TGTGCCAGCAGCAGGGGACTAGCGGGGGCTCCGAGGTATGAGCAGTTCTTC. Translating it yields CASSRGLAGAPRYEQFF.

This clone was detected only a few times. The CDR3 DNA follows: TGTGCCAGCAGCTTACCGGGTCTGAGGGACACTGAAGCTTTCTTT. It encodes CASSLPGLRDTEAFF. This chain connects TRBV7-2 to TRBJ1-1, with D hard to call. Per the germline V gene, CDR1 is SGHTA and CDR2 is FQGNSA. V lost 2 bases and J lost 3, with 13 bases in between. The CDR3 is made up of 15 amino acids.

The rearrangement links TRBV6-5 to TRBJ1-1; TRBD1 might be the D (6 bases). This CDR3 has 13 residues. Germline V gene lookup returns CDR1 MNHEY and CDR2 SVGAGI. Between the trimmed V and J ends, which lost 6 bases and 4 bases, there was a span of 12 bases. CDR3 coding DNA: TGTGCCAGCAGACAGGGTCTGGGCACTGAAGCTTTCTTT. Translating it yields CASRQGLGTEAFF.

This chain uses TRBV30 with TRBJ2-1; TRBD2 matches 11 bases. Losses at the gene ends were 3 bases for V and 8 bases for J; bases not matched to a gene: 9. Germline V lookup: CDR1 GTSNPN, CDR2 SVGIG (reference sequence). The CDR3 has 15 residues. DNA of the CDR3: TGTGCCTGGAGAACTAGCGGGGGCTGGATCCATGAGCAGTTCTTC. It yields the protein CAWRTSGGWIHEQFF.

This chain links TRBV19 with TRBJ2-2, with TRBD2 as a possible D gene (5 bases). This CDR3 spans 15 amino acids. Germline-derived CDR1 and CDR2 are LNHDA and SQIVND (reference sequence). V dropped 6 bases and J dropped 6 bases, with 17 bases sitting between them. CDR3 loop: CASRDSRTWSGELFF. CDR3 coding DNA: TGTGCCAGTAGGGACTCTAGGACTTGGTCCGGGGAGCTGTTTTTT.

The rearrangement uses TRBV29-1 and TRBJ2-6; tentatively, D is TRBD1 (5 bases). Germline CDR1 reads SQVTM; CDR2 reads ANQGSEA. CDR3 size: 13 residues. V lost 7 bases and J lost 0, with 7 bases in between. The CDR3 spells CSAGISGANVLTF. CDR3 in DNA: TGCAGCGCAGGGATCTCTGGGGCCAACGTCCTGACTTTC. Filled out from reference TRBV29-1 and TRBJ2-6, the complete variable domain reads SAVISQKPSRDICQRGTSLTIQCQVDSQVTMMFWYRQQPGQSLTLIATANQGSEATYESGFVIDKFPISRPNLTFSTLTVSNMSPEDSSIYLCSAGISGANVLTFGAGSRLTVL.

The rearrangement links TRBV19 to TRBJ1-3; D is unclear. The CDR3 runs 16 residues. Germline assignment: CDR1 LNHDA and CDR2 SQIVND (reference sequence). V dropped 3 bases and J dropped 1 base, with 13 bases sitting between them. Written as DNA, the CDR3 is TGTGCCAGTAGTATGGTCGGCGGACTTTCTGGAAACACCATATATTTT. This codes for CASSMVGGLSGNTIYF.

The chain joins TRBV5-4 to TRBJ2-3; a possible D gene is TRBD2 (6 bases). Trimming took 4 bases from V and 1 from J, leaving 13 bases between them. The length of the CDR3 is 15 residues. Germline V gene data show CDR1 as SGHNT and CDR2 as YYREEE (reference sequence). In DNA, the CDR3 is TGTGCCAGCAGCCCCGGGAGCCCTGGCACAGATACGCAGTATTTT. It encodes CASSPGSPGTDTQYF.